This entry features one T cell receptor (beta chain) sequence. Its antigen remains unidentified. Per the germline V gene, CDR1 is SNHLY and CDR2 is FYNNEI. Trimming at V came to 4 bases and at J to 7 bases, leaving 5 bases not matched to a gene. The CDR3 runs 14 residues. Only in-frame clones appear in the TCRdb table, and some are missing; sequencing was by immunoSEQ multiplex PCR. There are 95,000 to 150,000 clones in the sample; roughly 84% occur only once, and approximately 5.9% lies in the top ten. The source of the sample is a study of T cell responses to AZD1222 COVID-19 vaccine. Study findings and constraints: Scientists sampled the repertoires only once the peak T cell response had passed.

The chain links TRBV2 to TRBJ2-2, with 8 bases that match TRBD1. The material was peripheral blood, obtained on day 0 of AZD1222 vaccination. This sequence was found in an adult in good health. In nucleotides, the CDR3 is TGTGCCAGCAGTGTGGACAGGGCTAGCGGGGAGCTGTTTTTT. As protein: CASSVDRASGELFF.